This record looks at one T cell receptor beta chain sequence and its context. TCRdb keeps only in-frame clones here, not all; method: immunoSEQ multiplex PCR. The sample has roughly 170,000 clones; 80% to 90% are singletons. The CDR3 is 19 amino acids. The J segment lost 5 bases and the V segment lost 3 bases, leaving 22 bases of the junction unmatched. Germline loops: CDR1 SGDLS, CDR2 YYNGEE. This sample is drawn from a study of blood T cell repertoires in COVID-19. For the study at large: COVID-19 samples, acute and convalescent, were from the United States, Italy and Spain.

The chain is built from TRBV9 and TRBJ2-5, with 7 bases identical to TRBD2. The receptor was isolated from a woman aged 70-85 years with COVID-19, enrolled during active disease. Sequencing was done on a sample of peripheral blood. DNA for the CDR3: TGTGCCAGCAGCGAATCACCCTTGAGGGAGGGCCGACTTGTGGAGACCCAGTACTTC. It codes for CASSESPLREGRLVETQYF.